This T cell receptor (beta chain) was retrieved from a study of cytomegalovirus exposure and HLA in healthy donors. Study-wide points: A later analysis linked a missense variant in DCLRE1C to the trimming of TCR beta V and J genes. Associated with HLA alleles at 0.05 false discovery rate in a later analysis were 16,951 TCR beta sequences. An Asian-associated ancestry cluster reportedly showed fewer N-insertions than the roughly 670-donor mean in a later analysis.

Details on this clone: What it binds is unknown.

These donors, healthy bone marrow donors, were studied. This CDR3 is 14 amino acids long. Germline lookup yields CDR1 SGHNT and CDR2 YYREEE (reference sequence). With V trimmed by 0 bases and J by 3 bases, 3 bases remained unmatched. With 60 Vbeta and 13 Jbeta primers, the PCR was carried out. Assay: immunoSEQ multiplex PCR; the TCRdb copy retains only in-frame clones and omits some. The sample consists of roughly 190,000 clones, approximately 12% of them appearing once. Sequencing was performed on PBMCs. The receptor was derived from a man aged 50 or older in good health and CMV-seropositive. The chain carries TRBV5-4 and TRBJ2-7; TRBD1 matches at 7 bases. CDR3 region: CASSLEGTVYEQYV. The CDR3 region has the DNA TGTGCCAGCAGCTTGGAAGGGACAGTCTACGAGCAGTACGTC.